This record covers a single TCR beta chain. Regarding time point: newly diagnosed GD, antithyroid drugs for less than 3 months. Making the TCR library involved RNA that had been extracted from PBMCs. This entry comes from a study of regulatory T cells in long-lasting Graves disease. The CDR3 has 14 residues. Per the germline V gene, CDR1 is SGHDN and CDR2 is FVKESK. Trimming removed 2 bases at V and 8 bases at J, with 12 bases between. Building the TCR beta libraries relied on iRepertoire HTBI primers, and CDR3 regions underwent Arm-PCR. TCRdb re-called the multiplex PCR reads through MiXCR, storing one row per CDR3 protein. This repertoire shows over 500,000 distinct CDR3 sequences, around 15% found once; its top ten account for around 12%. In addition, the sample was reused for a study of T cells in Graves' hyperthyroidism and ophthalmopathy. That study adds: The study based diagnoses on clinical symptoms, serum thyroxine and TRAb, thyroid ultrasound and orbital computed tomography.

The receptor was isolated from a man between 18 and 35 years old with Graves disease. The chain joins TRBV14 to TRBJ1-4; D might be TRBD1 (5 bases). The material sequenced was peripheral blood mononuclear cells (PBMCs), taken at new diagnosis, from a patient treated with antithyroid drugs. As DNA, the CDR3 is TGTGCCAGCAGCCAAAGGCAGGGCAGCGAAAAACTGTTTTTT. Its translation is CASSQRQGSEKLFF. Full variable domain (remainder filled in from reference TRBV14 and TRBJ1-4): EAGVTQFPSHSVIEKGQTVTLRCDPISGHDNLYWYRRVMGKEIKFLLHFVKESKQDESGMPNNRFLAERTGGTYSTLKVQPAELEDSGVYFCASSQRQGSEKLFFGSGTQLSVL.